Each of the 15 T cell receptor beta chains below was sequenced from the same sample in a study of neurological immune-mediated disorders. TCRdb re-called the 5' RACE reads with MiXCR, one entry per CDR3 protein. This table holds about 74,000 distinct CDR3 sequences, 4% to 6% found once. Sequenced input: PBMCs. The origin of the receptors is a man aged 18 to 35 with multiple sclerosis.

This clonotype occurred many times. The CDR3 coding sequence is TGTGCCAGCAGCGTAGATGGGGGGAGGTATGGCGAGCAGTACTTC. It yields the protein CASSVDGGRYGEQYF. The gene calls are TRBV9 and TRBJ2-7, with D tentatively TRBD2 (6 bases). V was cut by 0 bases and J by 6 bases, with 16 bases left in between. Germline-derived CDR1 and CDR2 are SGDLS and YYNGEE. The CDR3 spans 15 residues.

This clonotype was recorded at least ten times. The genes are TRBV20-1 and TRBJ2-3; D tentatively reads TRBD1 or TRBD2 (7 bases each). CDR1 is DFQATT, CDR2 SNEGSKA, per germline (reference sequence). Trimming removed 3 bases from V and 8 bases from J, with 12 bases in between. CDR3 length: 12 residues. CDR3 protein: CSARAGGGTQYF. The CDR3 region has the DNA TGCAGTGCTAGGGCAGGGGGGGGTACGCAGTATTTT.

This clonotype was seen at least ten times. This sequence joins TRBV3-1 and TRBJ1-2; no reliable D call. Germline values: CDR1 LGHDT, CDR2 YNNKEL (reference sequence). V lost 1 base to trimming and J lost 0 bases, with 9 bases between them. The CDR3 is 15 amino acids. The CDR3, as DNA: TGTGCCAGCAGCCAAGCTGCGGGCACTAACTATGGCTACACCTTC. It encodes CASSQAAGTNYGYTF.

This clonotype was picked up a small number of times. The chain employs TRBV18 and TRBJ2-1; unclear D gene. Germline loops: CDR1 KGHSH, CDR2 LQKENI. The CDR3 has 14 amino acids. The germline V and J ends were trimmed by 5 bases and 2 bases, with 10 bases remaining between them. The CDR3 DNA is TGTGCCAGCTCAGACACCTCTGCCTACAATGAGCAGTTCTTC. Amino acids: CASSDTSAYNEQFF.

This clonotype was detected ten times or more. The gene calls are TRBV5-1 and TRBJ2-6; 7 bases are a match to TRBD1. The germline V gene encodes CDR1 SGHRS and CDR2 YFSETQ. V lost 3 bases and J lost 4; bases outside the gene matches: 4. The CDR3 spans 15 residues. This CDR3 reads CASSSTGTGANVLTF. The CDR3 nucleotides are TGCGCCAGCAGCTCGACAGGGACCGGGGCCAACGTCCTGACTTTC. The complete variable domain, with remaining parts taken from reference TRBV5-1 and TRBJ2-6, reads KAGVTQTPRYLIKTRGQQVTLSCSPISGHRSVSWYQQTPGQGLQFLFEYFSETQRNKGNFPGRFSGRQFSNSRSEMNVSTLELGDSALYLCASSSTGTGANVLTFGAGSRLTVL.

This clonotype was recorded at least ten times. The chain couples TRBV27 to TRBJ2-2; D remains unclear. CDR3 length: 13 residues. The V end was cut by 5 bases, the J end by 5 bases, with 9 bases between. CDR1 and CDR2 (germline): MNHEY, SMNVEV (reference sequence). The CDR3 is CASSPSRTGELFF. CDR3 sequence (DNA): TGTGCCAGCAGTCCCTCAAGAACCGGGGAGCTGTTTTTT.

This clonotype was counted many times. The chain is built from TRBV18 and TRBJ2-7, with D maybe TRBD2 (5 bases). The V end lost 3 bases, the J end lost 5 bases, and 14 bases lay between the germline ends. Germline V CDR1 and CDR2: KGHSH, LQKENI. The CDR3 consists of 14 residues. CDR3 protein: CASSPSEGFHEQYF. The CDR3 nucleotides read TGTGCCAGCTCACCCTCTGAGGGTTTTCACGAGCAGTACTTC.

This clonotype appeared many times. The chain recombines TRBV29-1 with TRBJ2-1, with TRBD1 identical over 8 bases. Trimming removed 5 bases from V and 8 bases from J; junction bases left unmatched: 5. The CDR3 extends over 12 amino acids. Germline V gene lookup returns CDR1 SQVTM and CDR2 ANQGSEA. The CDR3 region is CSVNRQGYEQFF. Here the CDR3 DNA reads TGCAGCGTTAATCGACAGGGGTATGAGCAGTTCTTC.

There are many counts of this clonotype. The gene calls are TRBV12-3 or TRBV12-4 and TRBJ2-7; possible D gene TRBD2, 6 bases. V was pared by 5 bases and J by 3 bases, with 14 bases between. The CDR3 is 14 residues long. The CDR3 sequence is CASSVGGLNYEQYF. As DNA, the CDR3 is TGTGCCAGCAGTGTCGGGGGTCTGAACTACGAGCAGTACTTC.

Ten or more counts support this clonotype. The rearrangement uses TRBV29-1 and TRBJ2-7, with 8 bases aligning to TRBD1. This CDR3 has 13 residues. Germline trimming cut 4 bases from V and 2 bases from J; bases unmatched to any gene: 4. From germline, CDR1 is SQVTM and CDR2 ANQGSEA. The DNA for the CDR3 is TGCAGCGTTGCGGACAGGGAACCCTACGAGCAGTACTTC. As protein: CSVADREPYEQYF.

Ten or more counts support this clonotype. The DNA of the CDR3 is TGCAGTGCTAGAGACTTCCTTGGGGGTAATAGGAATCAGCCCCAGCATTTT. It codes for CSARDFLGGNRNQPQHF. The chain uses TRBV20-1 and TRBJ1-5; D possibly corresponds to TRBD1 (5 bases). Germline CDR1 DFQATT, CDR2 SNEGSKA (reference sequence). V was pared by 0 bases and J by 4 bases, with 19 bases between. The CDR3 runs to 17 residues.

The sample holds many counts of this clonotype. This chain connects TRBV7-2 to TRBJ2-5; possibly TRBD2 for D (5 bases). Trimming left V 4 bases short and J 7 bases short, with 13 bases between. Germline lookup yields CDR1 SGHTA and CDR2 FQGNSA. The CDR3 has 13 amino acids. The CDR3 is CASSSPRAGTQYF. The DNA of the CDR3 is TGTGCCAGCAGCTCACCCCGGGCGGGGACCCAGTACTTC. Full variable domain (rest looked up from reference TRBV7-2 and TRBJ2-5): GAGVSQSPSNKVTEKGKDVELRCDPISGHTALYWYRQSLGQGLEFLIYFQGNSAPDKSGLPSDRFSAERTGGSVSTLTIQRTQQEDSAVYLCASSSPRAGTQYFGPGTRLLVL.

V usage is TRBV4-3 and J usage is TRBJ1-4, with TRBD1 matching over 7 bases. CDR3 length: 17 residues. CDR1 and CDR2 from the germline V gene are LGHNA and YSLEER. Trimming at V came to 0 bases and at J to 10 bases, leaving 14 bases not matched to a gene. The CDR3 reads CASSQDYIRGGSGKLFF. As DNA, the CDR3 is TGCGCCAGCAGCCAAGATTACATACGAGGGGGCTCGGGAAAACTGTTTTTT.

A remark on this clonotype: A much larger clone differs by one base, so this may be a read error. The genes are TRBV20-1 and TRBJ2-1, with D perhaps TRBD1 (5 bases). V dropped 4 bases and J dropped 9 bases, with 19 bases sitting between them. Germline CDR1 reads DFQATT; CDR2 reads SNEGSKA (reference sequence). The CDR3 totals 14 residues. The CDR3, as DNA: TGCAGTGCTACGACGGTCAGGGCGGTCGGTGAGCAGTTCTTC. This codes for CSATTVRAVGEQFF.

At least ten counts were recorded for this clonotype. The rearrangement links TRBV7-9 to TRBJ2-7, with 12 bases matching TRBD1. V shed 5 bases and J 3 bases; nucleotides not matched to a gene: 5. The germline CDR1 and CDR2 sequences are SEHNR and FQNEAQ (reference sequence). The CDR3 contains 15 residues. CDR3: CASSHGTGGVYEQYF. The CDR3, as DNA: TGTGCCAGCAGCCACGGGACAGGGGGCGTCTACGAGCAGTACTTC.